This T cell receptor beta chain stems from a study of post-analysis software for immune sequencing data. The CDR3 totals 14 residues. The V end was cut by 3 bases, the J end by 5 bases, with 13 bases between. Included in the TCR beta cDNA libraries were unique molecular identifiers. TCRdb reprocessed the PCR reads with MiXCR, giving one entry per CDR3 protein. The sample yields 450,000 to 700,000 distinct CDR3 sequences, around 47% seen once. General study findings and limits: The study found TRBV5-6, TRBV5-1 and TRBV20-1 among 5 or 6 TRBV segments more frequent in patients than controls. When compared against controls, multiple sclerosis patients showed significantly lower normalized Chao1 diversity. Same-batch preparations were strongly co-clustered by F measure.

A word on this clonotype: Its antigen is not known.

The sample comprised blood. This clonotype originated in a girl aged 10-17 years with multiple sclerosis. The chain employs TRBV12-3 or TRBV12-4 and TRBJ2-5, with D perhaps matching TRBD1 (6 bases). The CDR3 region has the DNA TGTGCCAGCAGTTTTCCGGCCAGGGGCGAGACCCAGTACTTC. Protein sequence: CASSFPARGETQYF.